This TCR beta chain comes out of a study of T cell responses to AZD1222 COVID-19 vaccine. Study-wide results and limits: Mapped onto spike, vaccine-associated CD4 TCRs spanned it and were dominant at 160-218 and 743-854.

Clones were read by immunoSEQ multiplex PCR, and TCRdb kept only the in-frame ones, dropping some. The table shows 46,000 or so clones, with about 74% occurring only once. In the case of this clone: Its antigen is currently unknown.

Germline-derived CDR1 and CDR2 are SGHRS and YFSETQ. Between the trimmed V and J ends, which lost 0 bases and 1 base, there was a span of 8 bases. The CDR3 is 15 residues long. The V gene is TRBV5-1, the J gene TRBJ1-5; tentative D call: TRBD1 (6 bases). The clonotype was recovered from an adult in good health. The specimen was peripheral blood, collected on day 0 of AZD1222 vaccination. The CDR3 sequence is CASSLETGSNQPQHF. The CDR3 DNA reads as TGCGCCAGCAGCTTGGAGACAGGAAGCAATCAGCCCCAGCATTTT.